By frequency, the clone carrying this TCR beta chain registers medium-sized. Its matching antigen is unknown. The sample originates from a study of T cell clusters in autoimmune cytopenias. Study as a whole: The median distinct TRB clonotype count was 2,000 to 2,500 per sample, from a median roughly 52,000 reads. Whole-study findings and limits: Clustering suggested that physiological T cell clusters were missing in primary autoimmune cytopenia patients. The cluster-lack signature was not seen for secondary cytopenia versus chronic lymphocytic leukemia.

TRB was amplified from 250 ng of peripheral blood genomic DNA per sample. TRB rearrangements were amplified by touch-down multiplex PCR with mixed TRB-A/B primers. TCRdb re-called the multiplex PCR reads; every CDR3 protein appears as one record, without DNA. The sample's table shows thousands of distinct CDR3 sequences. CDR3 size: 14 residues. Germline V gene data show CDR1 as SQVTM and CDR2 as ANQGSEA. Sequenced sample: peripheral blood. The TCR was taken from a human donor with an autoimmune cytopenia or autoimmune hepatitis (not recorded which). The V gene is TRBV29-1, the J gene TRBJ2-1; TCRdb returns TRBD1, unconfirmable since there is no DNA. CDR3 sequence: CSVGYRGYGNEQFF.